This TCR beta chain was recovered during a study of blood T cell repertoires in COVID-19. Study as a whole: The origin of the acute and convalescent COVID-19 samples was the United States, Italy and Spain. T cells, B-cell-depleted T cells, or PBMCs supplied cDNA or gDNA.

CDR1 MNHEY and CDR2 SVGAGI come from the germline V gene. V gave up 8 bases and J gave up 8 bases; unmatched junction bases: 4. The CDR3 is made up of 12 amino acids. Authors' analysis steps: Reference gene primer amplification yielded estimated nucleated cell counts. TCRdb keeps only in-frame clones here, not all; method: immunoSEQ multiplex PCR. D and trimming come from the DNA, and the V and J calls and clone size come from that table. This sample has under 80,000 clones, with about 87% found just once. The genes are TRBV6-5 and TRBJ2-1; 9 positions match TRBD2. The sample taken for sequencing was peripheral blood. This sequence was found in a man aged 60 to 75 with acute or convalescent COVID-19. The DNA for the CDR3 is TGTGCCAGCGGCGGGGGGGCCCATGAGCAGTTCTTC. Translated: CASGGGAHEQFF.